The T cell receptor (beta chain) under discussion was sequenced for a study of blood T cell repertoires in COVID-19. Across the whole study: Researchers got acute and convalescent COVID-19 samples from the United States, Italy and Spain. From T cells, B-cell-depleted T cells, or PBMCs came the material, which was cDNA or gDNA.

V shed 6 bases, J shed 5 bases, and the junction held 4 bases outside the gene matches. The CDR3 contains 13 residues. How the authors handled the data: Cell counts per sample came from amplifying reference gene primers. Only in-frame clones appear in the TCRdb table, and some are missing; sequencing was by immunoSEQ multiplex PCR. V, J and clone size were drawn from that table, and D and trimming were deduced from the DNA. The data show around 150,000 clones, about three quarters seen once. The TCR comes from an older man with acute or convalescent COVID-19. The V and J genes are TRBV12-3 or TRBV12-4 and TRBJ1-1; 9 bases match TRBD1. The source material was peripheral blood. Written as DNA, the CDR3 is TGTGCCAGCAGCCAGACAGGGGGTACTGAAGCTTTCTTT. This codes for CASSQTGGTEAFF.